This TCR beta chain was observed in a study of T cells in Graves' hyperthyroidism and ophthalmopathy. Study-wide findings and caveats: Separating ophthalmopathy from stable hyperthyroidism was achieved by a 13 V-J model.

The diagnostic basis comprised clinical symptoms, serum thyroxine and TRAb, thyroid ultrasound and orbital computed tomography. Amplified TCR beta CDR3 regions came from RNA transcripts. First-round RT-PCR targeting the TCR CDR3 was performed with the HTBI primer set. TCRdb recomputed calls from the multiplex PCR reads with MiXCR, one row per CDR3 protein. The sample has over 500,000 distinct CDR3 sequences; 15% to 20% are singletons. At least ten counts were recorded for this clonotype. Its specificity is unknown. Germline V gene sequence: CDR1 LGHDT, CDR2 YNNKEL (reference sequence). Trimming cost V 4 bases and J 1 base, with 7 bases left between them. The CDR3 has 14 residues.

This chain uses TRBV3-1 with TRBJ2-2; D gene unclear. This clonotype was obtained from a woman younger than 30 with Graves' ophthalmopathy. Sequenced input: blood. CDR3 protein: CASSRLGNTGELFF. The CDR3 nucleotides read TGTGCCAGCAGCCGACTCGGGAACACCGGGGAGCTGTTTTTT.